The T cell receptor (beta chain) described here comes from a study of control samples from healthy donors and cancer patients. The CDR3 runs 14 residues. CDR1 is SNHLY and CDR2 is FYNNEI in the germline V gene. The V gene end was trimmed by 5 bases and the J gene end by 4 bases; junction bases not matched to a gene: 3. There are a few counts of this clone. TCRdb keeps only in-frame clones here, not all; method: immunoSEQ multiplex PCR. Among about 120,000 clones listed, 80% to 90% were seen once. The V call is TRBV2, the J call TRBJ1-5; TRBD1 agrees at 9 bases. The sequencing sample was made of PBMCs. The receptor was isolated from a woman between 45 and 65 years old with colorectal cancer. In nucleotides, the CDR3 is TGTGCCAGCAGTTGGGGACAGGGTAATCAGCCCCAGCATTTT. This sequence encodes CASSWGQGNQPQHF.